This TCR beta chain was retrieved from a study of tumour-infiltrating T cells in Burkitt lymphoma. This clone was seen more than once but under ten times. Sequencing used immunoSEQ multiplex PCR; TCRdb keeps in-frame clones, though not all of them. The sample yields under 2,500 clones, around 15% seen once. Sequenced sample: tumor tissue. This clonotype originated in a human donor with Burkitt lymphoma.

The CDR3: CASSSYSGVFNSPLHF. As DNA, the CDR3 is TGTGCCAGCAGCTCTTACTCGGGGGTGTTCAATTCACCCCTCCACTTT. J is TRBJ1-6 and V is TRBV9, with D perhaps matching TRBD1 (5 bases). Germline CDR1 is SGDLS and CDR2 is YYNGEE. The CDR3 extends over 16 amino acids. Trimming took 4 bases from V and 7 from J, leaving 18 bases between them.